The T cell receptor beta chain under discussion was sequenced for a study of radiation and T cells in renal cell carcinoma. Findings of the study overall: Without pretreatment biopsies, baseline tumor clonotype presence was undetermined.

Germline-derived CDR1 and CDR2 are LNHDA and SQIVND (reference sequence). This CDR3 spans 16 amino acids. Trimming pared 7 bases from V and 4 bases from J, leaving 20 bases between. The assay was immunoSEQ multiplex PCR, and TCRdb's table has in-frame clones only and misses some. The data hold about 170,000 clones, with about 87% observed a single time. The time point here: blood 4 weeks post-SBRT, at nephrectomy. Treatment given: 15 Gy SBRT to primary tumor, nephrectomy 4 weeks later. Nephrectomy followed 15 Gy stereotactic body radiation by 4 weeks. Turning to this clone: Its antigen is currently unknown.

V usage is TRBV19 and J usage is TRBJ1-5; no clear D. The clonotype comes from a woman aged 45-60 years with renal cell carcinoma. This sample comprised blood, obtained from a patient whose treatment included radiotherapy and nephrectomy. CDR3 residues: CASKLGRTWQNQPQHF. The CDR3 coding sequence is TGTGCCAGTAAACTAGGACGGACCTGGCAGAATCAGCCCCAGCATTTT.